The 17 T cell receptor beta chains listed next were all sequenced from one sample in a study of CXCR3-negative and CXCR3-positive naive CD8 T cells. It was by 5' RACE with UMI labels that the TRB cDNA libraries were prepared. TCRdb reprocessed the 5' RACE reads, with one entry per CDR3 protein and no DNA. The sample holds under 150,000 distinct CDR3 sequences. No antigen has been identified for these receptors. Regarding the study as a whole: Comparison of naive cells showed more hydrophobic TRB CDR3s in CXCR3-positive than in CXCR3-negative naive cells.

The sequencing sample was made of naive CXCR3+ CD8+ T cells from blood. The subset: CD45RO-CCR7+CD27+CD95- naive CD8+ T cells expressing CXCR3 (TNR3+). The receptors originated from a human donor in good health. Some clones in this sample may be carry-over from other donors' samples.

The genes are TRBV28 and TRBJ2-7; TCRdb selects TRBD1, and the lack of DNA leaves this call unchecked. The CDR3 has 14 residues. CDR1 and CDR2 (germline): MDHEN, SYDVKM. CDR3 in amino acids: CASSTGTNFYEQYF.

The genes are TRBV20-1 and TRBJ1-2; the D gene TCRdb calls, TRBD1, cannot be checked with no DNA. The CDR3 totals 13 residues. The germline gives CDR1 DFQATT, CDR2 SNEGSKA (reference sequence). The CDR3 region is CSGTGITNYGYTF.

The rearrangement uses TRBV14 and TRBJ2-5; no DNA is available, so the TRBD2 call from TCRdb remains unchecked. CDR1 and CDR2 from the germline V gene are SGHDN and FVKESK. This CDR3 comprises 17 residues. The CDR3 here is CASSLGLAGGPGETQYF.

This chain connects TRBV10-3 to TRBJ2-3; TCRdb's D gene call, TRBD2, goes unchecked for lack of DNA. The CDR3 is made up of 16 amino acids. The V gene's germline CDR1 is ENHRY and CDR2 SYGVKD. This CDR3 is CAISVGSGGAGDTQYF.

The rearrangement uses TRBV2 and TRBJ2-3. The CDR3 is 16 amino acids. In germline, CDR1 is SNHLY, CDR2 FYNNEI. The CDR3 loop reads CASSEPSGTSTETQYF. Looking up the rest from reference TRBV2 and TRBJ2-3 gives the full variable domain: EPEVTQTPSHQVTQMGQEVILRCVPISNHLYFYWYRQILGQKVEFLVSFYNNEISEKSEIFDDQFSVERPDGSNFTLKIRSTKLEDSAMYFCASSEPSGTSTETQYFGPGTRLTVL.

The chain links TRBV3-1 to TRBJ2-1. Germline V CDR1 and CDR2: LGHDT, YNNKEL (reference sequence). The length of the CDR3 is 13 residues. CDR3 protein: CASSQEEYNEQFF.

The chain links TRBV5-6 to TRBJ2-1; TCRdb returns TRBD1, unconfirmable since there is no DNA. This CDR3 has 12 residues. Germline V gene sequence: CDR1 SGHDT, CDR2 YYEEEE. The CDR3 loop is CASSYPGSEQFF.

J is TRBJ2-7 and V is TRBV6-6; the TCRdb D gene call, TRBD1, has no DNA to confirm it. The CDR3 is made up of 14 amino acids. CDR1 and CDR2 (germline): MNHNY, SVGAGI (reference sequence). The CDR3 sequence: CASSYRGIPYEQYF.

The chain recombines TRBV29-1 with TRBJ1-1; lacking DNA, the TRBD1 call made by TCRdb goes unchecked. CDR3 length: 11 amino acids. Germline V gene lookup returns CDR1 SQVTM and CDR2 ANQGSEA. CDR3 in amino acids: CSPGGNTEAFF.

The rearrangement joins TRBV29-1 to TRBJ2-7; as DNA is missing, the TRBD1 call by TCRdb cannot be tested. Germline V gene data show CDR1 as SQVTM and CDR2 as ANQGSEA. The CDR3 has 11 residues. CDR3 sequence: CSAQQGYEQYF.

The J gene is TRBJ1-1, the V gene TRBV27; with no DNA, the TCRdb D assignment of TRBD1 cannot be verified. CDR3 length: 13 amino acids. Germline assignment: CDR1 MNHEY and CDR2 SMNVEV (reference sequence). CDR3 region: CASRLTGGSEAFF.

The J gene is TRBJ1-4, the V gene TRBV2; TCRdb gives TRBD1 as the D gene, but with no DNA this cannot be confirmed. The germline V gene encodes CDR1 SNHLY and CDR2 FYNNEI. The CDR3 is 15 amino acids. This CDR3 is CASTRGIYSNEKLFF.

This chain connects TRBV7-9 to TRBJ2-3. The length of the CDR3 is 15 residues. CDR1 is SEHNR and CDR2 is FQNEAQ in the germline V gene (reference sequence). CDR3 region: CASKIGLASTDTQYF.

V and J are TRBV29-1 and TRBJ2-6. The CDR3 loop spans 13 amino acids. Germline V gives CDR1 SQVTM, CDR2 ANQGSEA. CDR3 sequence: CSAGSPGANVLTF.

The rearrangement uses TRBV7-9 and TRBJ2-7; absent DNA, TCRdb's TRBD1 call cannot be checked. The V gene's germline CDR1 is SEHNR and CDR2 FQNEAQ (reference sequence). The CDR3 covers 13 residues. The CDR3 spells CASSAGPWDEQYF.

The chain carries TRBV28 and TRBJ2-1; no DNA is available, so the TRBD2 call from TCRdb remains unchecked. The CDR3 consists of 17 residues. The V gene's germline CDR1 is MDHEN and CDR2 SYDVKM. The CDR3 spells CASSSGLAGDLADEQFF.

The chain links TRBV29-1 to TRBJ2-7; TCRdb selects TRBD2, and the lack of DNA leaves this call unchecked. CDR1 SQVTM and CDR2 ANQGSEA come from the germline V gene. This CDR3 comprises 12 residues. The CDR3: CSVRGLVYEQYF.